Listed below are T cell receptor beta chains from one sample, sequenced in a study of vaccination and CD4 T cells after COVID-19. Antigens of these TCRs are unknown. One entry per CDR3 protein results from TCRdb running MiXCR on the PCR reads. The sample yields some 21,000 distinct CDR3 sequences, roughly 50% seen once. Sequenced sample: CD4+ T cells from blood, cultured in vitro. These receptors were taken from a human donor who had recovered from COVID-19. Both conserved end residues are part of each CDR3. The order of the fields is CDR3 length, clone size, V gene, D gene, J gene, CDR3 protein, CDR3 DNA. The D gene is left open where the match is weak. Some rows have no size entry. The others give once, few or many, or a class for an expanded clone.

cdr3_length: 14
clone_size: NA
v_call: TRBV2
d_call: TRBD1
j_call: TRBJ2-2
cdr3_aa: CARQGTSLTGELFF
cdr3_nt: TGTGCCAGACAGGGGACCAGCTTAACCGGGGAGCTGTTTTTT

cdr3_length: 15
clone_size: NA
v_call: TRBV7-9
d_call: TRBD1
j_call: TRBJ1-6
cdr3_aa: CASSLRQGDNSPLHF
cdr3_nt: TGTGCCAGCAGCTTGAGGCAGGGGGACAATTCACCCCTCCACTTT

cdr3_length: 11
clone_size: NA
v_call: TRBV30
d_call: NA
j_call: TRBJ2-7
cdr3_aa: CAWSVNSQQYF
cdr3_nt: TGTGCCTGGAGTGTAAACAGCCAGCAGTACTTC

cdr3_length: 15
clone_size: NA
v_call: TRBV11-2
d_call: TRBD1
j_call: TRBJ2-7
cdr3_aa: CASSLDRRQGYEQYF
cdr3_nt: TGTGCCAGCAGCTTAGATCGGAGACAGGGTTACGAGCAGTACTTC

cdr3_length: 15
clone_size: NA
v_call: TRBV19
d_call: NA
j_call: TRBJ1-5
cdr3_aa: CASSADGGENQPQHF
cdr3_nt: TGTGCCAGTAGTGCCGATGGCGGGGAGAATCAGCCCCAGCATTTT

cdr3_length: 13
clone_size: NA
v_call: TRBV28
d_call: NA
j_call: TRBJ2-1
cdr3_aa: CASSRDRDNEQFF
cdr3_nt: TGTGCCAGCAGCAGGGACCGGGACAATGAGCAGTTCTTC

cdr3_length: 15
clone_size: few
v_call: TRBV20-1
d_call: TRBD2
j_call: TRBJ2-3
cdr3_aa: CSASLASGRSDTQYF
cdr3_nt: TGCAGTGCTAGTTTGGCTAGCGGGAGATCAGATACGCAGTATTTT

cdr3_length: 11
clone_size: NA
v_call: TRBV12-3/TRBV12-4
d_call: NA
j_call: TRBJ1-2
cdr3_aa: CASSSGYGYTF
cdr3_nt: TGTGCCAGCAGCTCCGGCTACGGCTACACCTTC

cdr3_length: 14
clone_size: once
v_call: TRBV20-1
d_call: NA
j_call: TRBJ1-1
cdr3_aa: CSATARLGNTEAFF
cdr3_nt: TGCAGTGCTACCGCGAGGCTGGGGAACACTGAAGCTTTCTTT

cdr3_length: 17
clone_size: few
v_call: TRBV20-1
d_call: TRBD2
j_call: TRBJ2-3
cdr3_aa: CSAREGGLAGGGDTQYF
cdr3_nt: TGCAGTGCTAGAGAAGGGGGACTAGCGGGAGGAGGAGATACGCAGTATTTT

cdr3_length: 17
clone_size: few
v_call: TRBV7-9
d_call: NA
j_call: TRBJ1-2
cdr3_aa: CASSLKKGAGDNYGYTF
cdr3_nt: TGTGCCAGCAGCTTAAAGAAAGGGGCAGGGGACAATTATGGCTACACCTTC

cdr3_length: 13
clone_size: NA
v_call: TRBV14
d_call: NA
j_call: TRBJ2-1
cdr3_aa: CASSQGSDHEQFF
cdr3_nt: TGTGCCAGCAGCCAGGGTAGTGATCATGAGCAGTTCTTC

cdr3_length: 17
clone_size: NA
v_call: TRBV15
d_call: NA
j_call: TRBJ2-2
cdr3_aa: CATSRDLFSGYGGELFF
cdr3_nt: TGTGCCACCAGCAGAGATCTTTTTAGTGGGTATGGCGGGGAGCTGTTTTTT

cdr3_length: 16
clone_size: NA
v_call: TRBV18
d_call: NA
j_call: TRBJ1-6
cdr3_aa: CASSPPLGSDNSPLHF
cdr3_nt: TGTGCCAGCTCACCACCGCTGGGTTCAGATAATTCACCCCTCCACTTT

cdr3_length: 16
clone_size: NA
v_call: TRBV1
d_call: NA
j_call: TRBJ2-7
cdr3_aa: CTSPLLLAGVMGEQYF
cdr3_nt: TGCACCAGCCCTTTATTACTAGCGGGAGTGATGGGCGAGCAGTACTTC

cdr3_length: 14
clone_size: NA
v_call: TRBV18
d_call: TRBD1
j_call: TRBJ2-7
cdr3_aa: CASSPPPAGGEQYF
cdr3_nt: TGTGCCAGCTCACCTCCACCGGCAGGGGGCGAGCAGTACTTC

cdr3_length: 15
clone_size: NA
v_call: TRBV7-3
d_call: TRBD1
j_call: TRBJ2-3
cdr3_aa: CASSSGQGVTDTQYF
cdr3_nt: TGTGCCAGCAGCTCGGGACAGGGGGTCACAGATACGCAGTATTTT

cdr3_length: 16
clone_size: NA
v_call: TRBV20-1
d_call: TRBD2
j_call: TRBJ2-3
cdr3_aa: CSASGGAGVSTDTQYF
cdr3_nt: TGCAGTGCTAGCGGCGGTGCGGGAGTGAGCACAGATACGCAGTATTTT

cdr3_length: 14
clone_size: NA
v_call: TRBV7-2
d_call: NA
j_call: TRBJ2-3
cdr3_aa: CASSLGVDADTQYF
cdr3_nt: TGTGCCAGCAGCTTGGGAGTCGACGCAGATACGCAGTATTTT

cdr3_length: 16
clone_size: NA
v_call: TRBV20-1
d_call: TRBD2
j_call: TRBJ2-1
cdr3_aa: CSARLAGVDSYNEQFF
cdr3_nt: TGCAGTGCTAGACTAGCGGGAGTAGACTCCTACAATGAGCAGTTCTTC

cdr3_length: 13
clone_size: NA
v_call: TRBV10-3
d_call: NA
j_call: TRBJ1-5
cdr3_aa: CAISVRGNQPQHF
cdr3_nt: TGTGCCATCAGTGTGCGGGGCAATCAGCCCCAGCATTTT

cdr3_length: 13
clone_size: once
v_call: TRBV7-2
d_call: NA
j_call: TRBJ1-1
cdr3_aa: CASSYSRNTEAFF
cdr3_nt: TGTGCCAGCAGCTACAGTCGTAACACTGAAGCTTTCTTT

cdr3_length: 13
clone_size: NA
v_call: TRBV6-4
d_call: NA
j_call: TRBJ2-1
cdr3_aa: CASSTDIRNEQFF
cdr3_nt: TGTGCCAGCAGTACGGACATAAGGAATGAGCAGTTCTTC

cdr3_length: 14
clone_size: once
v_call: TRBV20-1
d_call: TRBD1
j_call: TRBJ1-2
cdr3_aa: CSAWDRGADYGYTF
cdr3_nt: TGCAGTGCTTGGGACAGGGGAGCCGATTATGGCTACACCTTC

cdr3_length: 14
clone_size: NA
v_call: TRBV28
d_call: TRBD1
j_call: TRBJ2-7
cdr3_aa: CASSLSGGDYEQYF
cdr3_nt: TGTGCCAGCAGTTTATCAGGGGGCGACTACGAGCAGTACTTC

cdr3_length: 14
clone_size: NA
v_call: TRBV27
d_call: NA
j_call: TRBJ2-7
cdr3_aa: CASSPGQPTYEQYF
cdr3_nt: TGTGCCAGCAGTCCCGGACAGCCCACCTACGAGCAGTACTTC

cdr3_length: 15
clone_size: NA
v_call: TRBV20-1
d_call: TRBD2
j_call: TRBJ2-3
cdr3_aa: CSASGEGSGTDTQYF
cdr3_nt: TGCAGTGCCTCCGGGGAGGGGAGCGGGACAGATACGCAGTATTTT

cdr3_length: 15
clone_size: NA
v_call: TRBV19
d_call: NA
j_call: TRBJ1-5
cdr3_aa: CASSAWPGNNQPQHF
cdr3_nt: TGTGCCAGTAGTGCCTGGCCGGGTAACAATCAGCCCCAGCATTTT

cdr3_length: 15
clone_size: NA
v_call: TRBV10-1
d_call: TRBD2
j_call: TRBJ2-1
cdr3_aa: CASSLAGGPYNEQFF
cdr3_nt: TGCGCCAGCAGTTTAGCGGGAGGGCCGTACAATGAGCAGTTCTTC

cdr3_length: 14
clone_size: NA
v_call: TRBV29-1
d_call: TRBD1
j_call: TRBJ2-3
cdr3_aa: CSVEGQGRWDTQYF
cdr3_nt: TGCAGCGTTGAGGGACAGGGGAGGTGGGATACGCAGTATTTT

cdr3_length: 10
clone_size: NA
v_call: TRBV20-1
d_call: NA
j_call: TRBJ2-7
cdr3_aa: CSADPYEQYF
cdr3_nt: TGCAGTGCCGATCCTTACGAGCAGTACTTC

cdr3_length: 18
clone_size: NA
v_call: TRBV7-2
d_call: NA
j_call: TRBJ1-1
cdr3_aa: CASSRIPPGGVTWGEAFF
cdr3_nt: TGTGCCAGCAGCCGCATCCCCCCGGGGGGGGTGACTTGGGGTGAAGCTTTCTTT

cdr3_length: 18
clone_size: few
v_call: TRBV20-1
d_call: NA
j_call: TRBJ2-3
cdr3_aa: CSARVPGRGFGGGYTQYF
cdr3_nt: TGCAGTGCTAGAGTCCCAGGCAGGGGTTTTGGGGGAGGGTATACGCAGTATTTT

cdr3_length: 14
clone_size: few
v_call: TRBV10-1
d_call: TRBD1
j_call: TRBJ2-2
cdr3_aa: CASSGTANTGELFF
cdr3_nt: TGCGCCAGCTCGGGGACAGCGAACACCGGGGAGCTGTTTTTT

cdr3_length: 13
clone_size: medium-sized
v_call: TRBV20-1
d_call: TRBD1
j_call: TRBJ1-5
cdr3_aa: CSANRGGNQPQHF
cdr3_nt: TGCAGTGCAAACAGGGGCGGCAATCAGCCCCAGCATTTT

cdr3_length: 14
clone_size: NA
v_call: TRBV7-9
d_call: NA
j_call: TRBJ2-1
cdr3_aa: CATQSGVTYNEQFF
cdr3_nt: TGTGCCACCCAGTCTGGTGTTACCTACAATGAGCAGTTCTTC

cdr3_length: 15
clone_size: NA
v_call: TRBV7-2
d_call: NA
j_call: TRBJ2-7
cdr3_aa: CASSSRYSSSYEQYF
cdr3_nt: TGTGCCAGCAGCTCACGGTACTCTAGCTCCTACGAGCAGTACTTC

cdr3_length: 14
clone_size: NA
v_call: TRBV4-3
d_call: NA
j_call: TRBJ1-2
cdr3_aa: CASSQEAGPYGYTF
cdr3_nt: TGCGCCAGCAGCCAAGAAGCAGGGCCCTATGGCTACACCTTC

cdr3_length: 14
clone_size: NA
v_call: TRBV7-2
d_call: NA
j_call: TRBJ1-5
cdr3_aa: CASSLLYSNQPQHF
cdr3_nt: TGTGCCAGCAGCTTACTTTATAGCAATCAGCCCCAGCATTTT

cdr3_length: 13
clone_size: NA
v_call: TRBV5-8
d_call: NA
j_call: TRBJ1-2
cdr3_aa: CASSRGGVGGYTF
cdr3_nt: TGTGCCAGCAGCCGGGGCGGGGTTGGGGGCTACACCTTC

cdr3_length: 14
clone_size: NA
v_call: TRBV27
d_call: TRBD1
j_call: TRBJ1-1
cdr3_aa: CASSTWTGRTEAFF
cdr3_nt: TGTGCCAGCAGTACCTGGACAGGCCGCACTGAAGCTTTCTTT

cdr3_length: 15
clone_size: NA
v_call: TRBV7-9
d_call: TRBD1
j_call: TRBJ2-2
cdr3_aa: CASSLYGTGPGELFF
cdr3_nt: TGTGCCAGCAGCTTGTACGGGACAGGGCCCGGGGAGCTGTTTTTT

cdr3_length: 15
clone_size: once
v_call: TRBV7-9
d_call: TRBD2
j_call: TRBJ2-1
cdr3_aa: CASSLGGSHGNEQFF
cdr3_nt: TGTGCCAGCAGCTTAGGCGGGAGTCACGGCAATGAGCAGTTCTTC

cdr3_length: 15
clone_size: NA
v_call: TRBV7-2
d_call: NA
j_call: TRBJ1-1
cdr3_aa: CASSSWGAQNTEAFF
cdr3_nt: TGTGCCAGCAGCTCCTGGGGGGCTCAGAACACTGAAGCTTTCTTT

cdr3_length: 15
clone_size: NA
v_call: TRBV10-2
d_call: TRBD1
j_call: TRBJ1-2
cdr3_aa: CASSEVGQGGDGYTF
cdr3_nt: TGCGCCAGCAGTGAAGTGGGACAGGGTGGAGACGGCTACACCTTC

cdr3_length: 15
clone_size: few
v_call: TRBV10-1
d_call: NA
j_call: TRBJ1-1
cdr3_aa: CASSESWEGNTEAFF
cdr3_nt: TGCGCCAGCAGTGAGTCGTGGGAAGGGAACACTGAAGCTTTCTTT

cdr3_length: 15
clone_size: NA
v_call: TRBV5-1
d_call: NA
j_call: TRBJ1-2
cdr3_aa: CASSAGTDKSYGYTF
cdr3_nt: TGCGCCAGCAGCGCCGGGACGGATAAAAGCTATGGCTACACCTTC

cdr3_length: 12
clone_size: NA
v_call: TRBV20-1
d_call: NA
j_call: TRBJ1-1
cdr3_aa: CSASRVKTEAFF
cdr3_nt: TGCAGTGCTTCCAGGGTTAAGACTGAAGCTTTCTTT

cdr3_length: 14
clone_size: NA
v_call: TRBV27
d_call: NA
j_call: TRBJ1-2
cdr3_aa: CASSFGGTNYGYTF
cdr3_nt: TGTGCCAGCAGTTTTGGGGGTACTAACTATGGCTACACCTTC

cdr3_length: 15
clone_size: NA
v_call: TRBV5-1
d_call: TRBD1
j_call: TRBJ2-5
cdr3_aa: CASSLANRGEETQYF
cdr3_nt: TGCGCCAGCAGCTTGGCCAACAGGGGTGAAGAGACCCAGTACTTC

cdr3_length: 16
clone_size: once
v_call: TRBV20-1
d_call: NA
j_call: TRBJ2-2
cdr3_aa: CSARVWGSFDTGELFF
cdr3_nt: TGCAGTGCTAGAGTGTGGGGGAGTTTTGACACCGGGGAGCTGTTTTTT

cdr3_length: 14
clone_size: few
v_call: TRBV2
d_call: NA
j_call: TRBJ2-3
cdr3_aa: CASSELGGEDTQYF
cdr3_nt: TGTGCCAGCAGCGAACTAGGGGGGGAAGATACGCAGTATTTT

cdr3_length: 15
clone_size: NA
v_call: TRBV5-1
d_call: NA
j_call: TRBJ2-7
cdr3_aa: CASSWAASGDYEQYF
cdr3_nt: TGCGCCAGCAGCTGGGCCGCATCAGGGGACTACGAGCAGTACTTC

cdr3_length: 13
clone_size: few
v_call: TRBV6-5
d_call: NA
j_call: TRBJ2-3
cdr3_aa: CASSSFLGSTQYF
cdr3_nt: TGTGCCAGCAGTTCCTTCCTAGGAAGTACGCAGTATTTT

cdr3_length: 14
clone_size: NA
v_call: TRBV27
d_call: NA
j_call: TRBJ1-3
cdr3_aa: CASRLGASGNTIYF
cdr3_nt: TGTGCCAGCCGCCTTGGGGCCTCTGGAAACACCATATATTTT

cdr3_length: 12
clone_size: few
v_call: TRBV28
d_call: NA
j_call: TRBJ1-2
cdr3_aa: CASSGMGYGYTF
cdr3_nt: TGTGCCAGCAGTGGTATGGGATATGGCTACACCTTC